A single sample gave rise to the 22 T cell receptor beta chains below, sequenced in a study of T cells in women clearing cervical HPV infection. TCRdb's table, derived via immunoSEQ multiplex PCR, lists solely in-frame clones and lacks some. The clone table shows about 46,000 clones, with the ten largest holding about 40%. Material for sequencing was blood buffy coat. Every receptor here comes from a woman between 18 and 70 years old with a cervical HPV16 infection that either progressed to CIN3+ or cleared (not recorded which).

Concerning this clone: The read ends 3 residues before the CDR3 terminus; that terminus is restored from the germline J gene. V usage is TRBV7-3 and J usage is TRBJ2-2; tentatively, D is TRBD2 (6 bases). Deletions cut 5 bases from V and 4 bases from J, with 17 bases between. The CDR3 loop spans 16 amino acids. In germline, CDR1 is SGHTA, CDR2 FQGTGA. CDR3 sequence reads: CASSPKAAGGTGELFF. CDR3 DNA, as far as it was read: TGTGCCAGCAGCCCTAAGGCTGCCGGGGGCACCGGGGAG. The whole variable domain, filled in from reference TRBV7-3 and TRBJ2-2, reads GAGVSQTPSNKVTEKGKYVELRCDPISGHTALYWYRQSLGQGPEFLIYFQGTGAADDSGLPNDRFFAVRPEGSVSTLKIQRTERGDSAVYLCASSPKAAGGTGELFFGEGSRLTVL.

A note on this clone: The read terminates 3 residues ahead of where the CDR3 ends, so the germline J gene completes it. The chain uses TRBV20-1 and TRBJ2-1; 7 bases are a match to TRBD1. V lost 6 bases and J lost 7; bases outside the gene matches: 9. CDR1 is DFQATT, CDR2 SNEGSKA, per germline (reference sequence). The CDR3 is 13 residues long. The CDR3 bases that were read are TGCAGTGCCCCGAGGGGACAGTTAAATGAG. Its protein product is CSAPRGQLNE. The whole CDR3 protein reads CSAPRGQLNEQFF.

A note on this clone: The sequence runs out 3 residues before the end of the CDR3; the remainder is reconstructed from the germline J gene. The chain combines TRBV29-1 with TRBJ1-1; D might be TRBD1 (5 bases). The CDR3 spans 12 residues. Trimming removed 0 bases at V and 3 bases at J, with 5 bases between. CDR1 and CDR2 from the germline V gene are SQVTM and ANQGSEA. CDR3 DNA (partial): TGCAGCGTTGAAGACAGGGACACTGAA. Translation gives CSVEDRDTE. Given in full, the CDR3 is CSVEDRDTEAFF. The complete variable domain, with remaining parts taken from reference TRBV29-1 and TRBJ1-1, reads SAVISQKPSRDICQRGTSLTIQCQVDSQVTMMFWYRQQPGQSLTLIATANQGSEATYESGFVIDKFPISRPNLTFSTLTVSNMSPEDSSIYLCSVEDRDTEAFFGQGTRLTVV.

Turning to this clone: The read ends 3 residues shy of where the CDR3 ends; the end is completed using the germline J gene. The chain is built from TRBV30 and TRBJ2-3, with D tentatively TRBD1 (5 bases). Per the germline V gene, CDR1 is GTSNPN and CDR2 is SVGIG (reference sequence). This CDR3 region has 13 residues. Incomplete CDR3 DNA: TGTGCCTGGAGTGTACAGGTTTTGGAGACG. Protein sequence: CAWSVQVLET. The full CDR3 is CAWSVQVLETQYF.

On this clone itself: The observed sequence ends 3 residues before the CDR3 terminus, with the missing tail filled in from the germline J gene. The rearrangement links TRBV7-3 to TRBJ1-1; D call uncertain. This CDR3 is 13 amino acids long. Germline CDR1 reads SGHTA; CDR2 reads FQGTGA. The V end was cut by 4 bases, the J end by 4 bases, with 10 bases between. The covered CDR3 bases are TGTGCCAGCAGCTCTGGCCAAGGCACTGAA. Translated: CASSSGQGTE. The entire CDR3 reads CASSSGQGTEAFF.

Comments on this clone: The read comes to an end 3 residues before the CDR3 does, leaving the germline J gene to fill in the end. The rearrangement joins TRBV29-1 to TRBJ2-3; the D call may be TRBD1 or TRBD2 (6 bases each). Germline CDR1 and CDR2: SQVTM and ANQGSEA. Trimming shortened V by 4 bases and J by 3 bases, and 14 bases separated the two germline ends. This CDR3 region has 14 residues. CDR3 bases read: TGCAGCGTTGTGGACAGAGGAGGGACAGATACG. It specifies CSVVDRGGTDT. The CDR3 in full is CSVVDRGGTDTQYF.

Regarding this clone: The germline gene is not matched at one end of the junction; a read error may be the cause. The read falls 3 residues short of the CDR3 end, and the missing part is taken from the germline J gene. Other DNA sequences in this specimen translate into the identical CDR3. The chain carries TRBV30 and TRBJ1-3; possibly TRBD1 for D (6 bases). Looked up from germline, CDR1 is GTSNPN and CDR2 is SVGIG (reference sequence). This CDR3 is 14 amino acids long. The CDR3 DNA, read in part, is TGTGCCTGGAGTCAACGACAGGCGGGAAACACA. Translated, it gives CAWSQRQAGNT. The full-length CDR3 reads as CAWSQRQAGNTIYF.

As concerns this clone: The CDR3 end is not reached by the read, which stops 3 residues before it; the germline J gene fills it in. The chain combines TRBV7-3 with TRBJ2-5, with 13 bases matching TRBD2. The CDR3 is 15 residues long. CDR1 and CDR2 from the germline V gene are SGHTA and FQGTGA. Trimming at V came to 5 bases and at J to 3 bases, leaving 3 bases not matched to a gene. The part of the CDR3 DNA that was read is TGTGCCAGCAGCCCAGGACTAGCGGGGGAAGAGACC. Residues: CASSPGLAGEET. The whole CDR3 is CASSPGLAGEETQYF. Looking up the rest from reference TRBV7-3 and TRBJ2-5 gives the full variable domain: GAGVSQTPSNKVTEKGKYVELRCDPISGHTALYWYRQSLGQGPEFLIYFQGTGAADDSGLPNDRFFAVRPEGSVSTLKIQRTERGDSAVYLCASSPGLAGEETQYFGPGTRLLVL.

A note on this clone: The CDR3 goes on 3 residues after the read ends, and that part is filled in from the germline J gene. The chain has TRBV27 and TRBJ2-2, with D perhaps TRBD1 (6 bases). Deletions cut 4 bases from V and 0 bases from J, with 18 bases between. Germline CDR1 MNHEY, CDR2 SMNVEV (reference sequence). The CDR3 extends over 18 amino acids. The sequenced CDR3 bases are TGTGCCAGCAGTTCGGTATATAGGGACACCCCGAACACCGGGGAG. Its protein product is CASSSVYRDTPNTGE. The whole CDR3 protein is CASSSVYRDTPNTGELFF.

The CDR3 loop reads CSARVWAGATPSTDTQYF. CDR3 DNA (partial): TGCAGTGCTAGAGTCTGGGCGGGGGCGACGCCTAGCACAGATACG. The genes are TRBV20-1 and TRBJ2-3, with a tentative D call TRBD2 (7 bases). The read terminates 3 residues ahead of where the CDR3 ends, so the germline J gene completes it. CDR3 length: 18 residues. CDR1 and CDR2 (germline): DFQATT, SNEGSKA (reference sequence). Trimming cost V 1 base and J 0 bases, with 20 bases left between them.

Partial CDR3 DNA: TGTGCCAGCAGCTTAAAGGCTAGCGGAGTCTCTGGGGCCAACGTG. It yields the protein CASSLKASGVSGANV. The CDR3 in its entirety is CASSLKASGVSGANVLFF. The chain recombines TRBV7-3 with TRBJ2-2; 7 bases line up with TRBD2. From the germline J gene comes the end of the CDR3, since the read stops 3 residues before it. The germline V gene has CDR1 SGHTA and CDR2 FQGTGA. CDR3 size: 18 residues.

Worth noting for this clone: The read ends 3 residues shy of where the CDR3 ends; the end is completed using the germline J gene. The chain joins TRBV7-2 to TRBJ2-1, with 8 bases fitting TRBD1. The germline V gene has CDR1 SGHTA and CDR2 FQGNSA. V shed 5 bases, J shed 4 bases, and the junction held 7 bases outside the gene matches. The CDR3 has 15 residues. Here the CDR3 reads CASSADRARYNEQFF. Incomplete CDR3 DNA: TGTGCCAGCAGCGCGGACAGGGCCCGTTACAATGAG.

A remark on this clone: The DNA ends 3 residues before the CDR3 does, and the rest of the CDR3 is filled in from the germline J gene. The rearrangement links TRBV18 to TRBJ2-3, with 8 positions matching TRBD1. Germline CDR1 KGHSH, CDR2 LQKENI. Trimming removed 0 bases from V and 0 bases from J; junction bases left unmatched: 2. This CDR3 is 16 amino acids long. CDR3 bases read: TGTGCCAGCTCACCACCAGGACAGGGTAGCACAGATACG. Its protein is CASSPPGQGSTDT. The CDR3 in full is CASSPPGQGSTDTQYF.

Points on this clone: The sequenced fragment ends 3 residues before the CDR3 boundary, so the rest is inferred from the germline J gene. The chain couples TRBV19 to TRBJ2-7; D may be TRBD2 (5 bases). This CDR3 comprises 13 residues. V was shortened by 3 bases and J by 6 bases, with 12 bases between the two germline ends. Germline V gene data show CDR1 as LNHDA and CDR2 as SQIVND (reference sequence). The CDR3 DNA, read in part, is TGTGCCAGTAGTATTGCTAGTGGAGGCGAG. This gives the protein CASSIASGGE. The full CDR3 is CASSIASGGEQYF.

CDR3 bases read: TGTGCCTGGAGTCCGGACATTTTGCCCTCCTACAATGAG. This translates into CAWSPDILPSYNE. The CDR3, in full, reads CAWSPDILPSYNEQFF. This rearrangement joins TRBV30 to TRBJ2-1, with a possible D match to TRBD1 (5 bases). The missing CDR3 end, 3 residues past where the read stops, is filled in from the germline J gene. The CDR3 sequence is 16 residues long. Germline V gives CDR1 GTSNPN, CDR2 SVGIG (reference sequence). V was pared by 2 bases and J by 0 bases, with 14 bases between.

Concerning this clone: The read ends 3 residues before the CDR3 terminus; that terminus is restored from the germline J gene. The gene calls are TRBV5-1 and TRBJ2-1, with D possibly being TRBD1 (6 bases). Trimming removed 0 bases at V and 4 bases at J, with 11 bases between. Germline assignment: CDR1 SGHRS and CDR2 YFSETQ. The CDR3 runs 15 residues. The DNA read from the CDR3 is TGCGCCAGCAGCTTGGGGCGGCAGGGGTACAATGAG. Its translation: CASSLGRQGYNE. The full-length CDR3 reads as CASSLGRQGYNEQFF.

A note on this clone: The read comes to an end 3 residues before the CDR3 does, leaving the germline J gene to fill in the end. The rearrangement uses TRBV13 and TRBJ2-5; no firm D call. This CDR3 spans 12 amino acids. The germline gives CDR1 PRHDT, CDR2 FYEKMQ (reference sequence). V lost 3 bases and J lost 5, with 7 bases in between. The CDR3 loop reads CASSFSGETQYF. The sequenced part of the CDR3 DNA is TGTGCCAGCAGCTTCTCCGGGGAGACC.

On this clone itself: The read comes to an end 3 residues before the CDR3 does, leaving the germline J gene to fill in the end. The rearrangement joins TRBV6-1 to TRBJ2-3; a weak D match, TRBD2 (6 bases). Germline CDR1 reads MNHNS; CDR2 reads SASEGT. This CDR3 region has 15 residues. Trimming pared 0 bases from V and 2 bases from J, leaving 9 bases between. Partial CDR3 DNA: TGTGCCAGCAGTGAAGCGGCGGGACTCACAGATACG. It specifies CASSEAAGLTDT. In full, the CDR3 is CASSEAAGLTDTQYF.

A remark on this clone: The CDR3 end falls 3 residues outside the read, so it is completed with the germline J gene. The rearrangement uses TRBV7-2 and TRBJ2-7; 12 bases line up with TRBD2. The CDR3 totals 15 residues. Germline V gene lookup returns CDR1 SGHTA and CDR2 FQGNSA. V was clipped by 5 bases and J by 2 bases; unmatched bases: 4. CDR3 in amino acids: CASSPLAGGAYEQYF. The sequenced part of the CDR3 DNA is TGTGCCAGCAGCCCTCTAGCGGGAGGGGCCTACGAG. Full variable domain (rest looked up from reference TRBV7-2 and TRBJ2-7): GAGVSQSPSNKVTEKGKDVELRCDPISGHTALYWYRQSLGQGLEFLIYFQGNSAPDKSGLPSDRFSAERTGGSVSTLTIQRTQQEDSAVYLCASSPLAGGAYEQYFGPGTRLTVT.

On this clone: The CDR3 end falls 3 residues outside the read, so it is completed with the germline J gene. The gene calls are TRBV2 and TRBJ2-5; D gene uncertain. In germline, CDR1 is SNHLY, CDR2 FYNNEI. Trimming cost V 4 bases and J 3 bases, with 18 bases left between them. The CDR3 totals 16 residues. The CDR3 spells CASSVEWSEREETQYF. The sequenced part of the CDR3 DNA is TGTGCCAGCAGTGTTGAATGGTCGGAGCGAGAAGAGACC.

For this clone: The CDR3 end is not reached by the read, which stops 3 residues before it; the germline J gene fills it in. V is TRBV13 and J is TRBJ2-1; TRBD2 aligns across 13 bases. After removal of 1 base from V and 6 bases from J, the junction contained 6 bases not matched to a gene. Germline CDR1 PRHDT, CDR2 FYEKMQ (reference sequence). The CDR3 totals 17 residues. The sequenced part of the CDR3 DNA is TGTGCCAGCAGCTTAGATTGGACTAGCGGGGGAGTCAATGAG. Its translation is CASSLDWTSGGVNE. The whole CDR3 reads CASSLDWTSGGVNEQFF.

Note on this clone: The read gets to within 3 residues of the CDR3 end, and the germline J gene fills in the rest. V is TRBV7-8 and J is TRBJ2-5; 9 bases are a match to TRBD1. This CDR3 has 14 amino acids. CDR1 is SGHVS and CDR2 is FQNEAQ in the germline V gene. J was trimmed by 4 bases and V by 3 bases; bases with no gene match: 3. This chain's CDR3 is CASSFGTGLETQYF. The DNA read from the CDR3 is TGTGCCAGCAGCTTCGGGACAGGGCTAGAGACC.